The rows below give T cell receptor beta chains drawn from one sample of a study of cytomegalovirus exposure and HLA in healthy donors. Here immunoSEQ multiplex PCR was the method, and the copy in TCRdb shows in-frame clones only, minus some. The sample table includes tens of thousands of clones. Sequencing input: PBMCs. The receptors derive from a man aged 55-75 years in good health and CMV-seropositive. Both conserved end residues are part of each CDR3. The order of the fields is J gene, D gene, V gene, CDR3 protein, CDR3 DNA. A D gene is named only where the DNA matches it firmly.

TRBJ2-7 | . | TRBV5-6 | CASSPDRIQTYEQYF | TGTGCCAGCAGTCCCGACAGGATTCAAACCTACGAGCAGTACTTC
TRBJ2-1 | TRBD2 | TRBV5-1 | CASSSPGTSGLDSLYNEQFF | TGCGCCAGCAGCTCCCCCGGGACTAGCGGGTTGGACTCACTCTACAATGAGCAGTTCTTC
TRBJ2-7 | . | TRBV6-1 | CASSNTGMRVEQYF | TGTGCCAGCAGTAACACAGGGATGCGTGTCGAGCAGTACTTC
TRBJ2-7 | TRBD1 | TRBV7-9 | CASSMRTGGPYEQYF | TGTGCCAGCAGCATGAGGACAGGGGGACCCTACGAGCAGTACTTC
TRBJ2-7 | . | TRBV27 | CASSFAPQRLSAYEQYF | TGTGCCAGCAGTTTCGCCCCTCAGCGTCTGAGCGCCTACGAGCAGTACTTC
TRBJ2-1 | . | TRBV6-1 | CASSVAVGPPHEQFF | TGTGCCAGCAGTGTCGCCGTCGGTCCTCCCCATGAGCAGTTCTTC
TRBJ1-4 | . | TRBV9 | CASSVRGGSSEKLFF | TGTGCCAGCAGCGTCCGAGGAGGGAGCAGTGAAAAACTGTTTTTT
TRBJ2-7 | TRBD2 | TRBV5-6 | CASSLRAGGYYEQYF | TGTGCCAGCAGCTTACGAGCGGGAGGCTACTACGAGCAGTACTTC
TRBJ1-1 | . | TRBV7-9 | CASSLGGRQNTEAFF | TGTGCCAGCAGCTTAGGAGGGCGGCAGAACACTGAAGCTTTCTTT
TRBJ1-5 | . | TRBV6-5 | CASSYSTRANNQPQHF | TGTGCCAGCAGTTACTCGACCAGGGCCAACAATCAGCCCCAGCATTTT
TRBJ1-5 | TRBD1 | TRBV30 | CAWSPRGQTLIPPQHF | TGTGCCTGGAGCCCAAGGGGACAGACCCTGATCCCCCCCCAGCATTTT
TRBJ1-2 | . | TRBV6-5 | CASSYRAGYGYTF | TGTGCCAGCAGTTACAGGGCAGGGTATGGCTACACCTTC
TRBJ2-1 | . | TRBV7-2 | CASSLAQMQFF | TGTGCCAGCAGCTTAGCCCAGATGCAGTTCTTC
TRBJ2-2 | TRBD1 | TRBV6-5 | CASSYGQGGTGELFF | TGTGCCAGCAGTTACGGACAGGGGGGAACCGGGGAGCTGTTTTTT
TRBJ2-7 | . | TRBV5-6 | CASSLRQTYEQYF | TGTGCCAGCAGCTTGAGACAAACCTACGAGCAGTACTTC